This T cell receptor (beta chain) was obtained from a study of T cells in Graves' hyperthyroidism and ophthalmopathy. This clonotype was seen repeatedly, ten times or more. Authors of the study amplified TCR beta CDR3 regions from RNA transcripts. HTBI primers were the set used in a first-round RT-PCR of the TCR CDR3. MiXCR, run by TCRdb on the multiplex PCR reads, gives a single entry per CDR3 protein. The sample has about 610,000 distinct CDR3 sequences, just over 45% seen once. In germline, CDR1 is SQVTM, CDR2 ANQGSEA. Trimming shortened V by 4 bases and J by 7 bases, and 10 bases separated the two germline ends. The CDR3 is 11 amino acids.

The sequence came from a woman aged 18-35 years with Graves' hyperthyroidism. This chain joins TRBV29-1 and TRBJ1-2; D is unresolved. The sequenced sample was peripheral blood or thyroid tissue (not recorded which). CDR3 coding DNA: TGCAGCGTTGGAGGGCTAGGTGGCTACACCTTC. Translated: CSVGGLGGYTF.